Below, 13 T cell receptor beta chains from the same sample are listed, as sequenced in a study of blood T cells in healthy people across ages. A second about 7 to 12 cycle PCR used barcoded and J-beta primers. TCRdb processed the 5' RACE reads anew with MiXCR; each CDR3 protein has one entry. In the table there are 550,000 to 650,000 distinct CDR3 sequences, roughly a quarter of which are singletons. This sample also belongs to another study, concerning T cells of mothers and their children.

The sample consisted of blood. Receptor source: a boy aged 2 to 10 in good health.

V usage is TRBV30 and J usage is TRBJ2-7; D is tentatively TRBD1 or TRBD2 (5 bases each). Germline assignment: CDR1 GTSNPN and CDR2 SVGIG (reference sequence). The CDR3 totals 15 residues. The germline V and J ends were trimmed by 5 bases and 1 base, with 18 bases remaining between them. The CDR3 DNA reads TGTGCCTGGGACCCGGGACGGACCTTATCCTACGAGCAGTACTTC. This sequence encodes CAWDPGRTLSYEQYF.

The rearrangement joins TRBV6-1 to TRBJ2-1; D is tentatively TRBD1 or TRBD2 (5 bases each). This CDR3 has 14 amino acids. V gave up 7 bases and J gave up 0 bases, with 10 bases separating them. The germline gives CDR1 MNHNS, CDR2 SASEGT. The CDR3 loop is CASKPGPSYNEQFF. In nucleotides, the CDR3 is TGTGCCAGCAAGCCGGGACCCTCCTACAATGAGCAGTTCTTC.

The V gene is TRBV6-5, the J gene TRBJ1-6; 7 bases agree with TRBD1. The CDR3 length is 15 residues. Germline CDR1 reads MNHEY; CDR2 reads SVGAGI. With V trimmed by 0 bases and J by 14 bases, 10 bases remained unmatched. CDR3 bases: TGTGCCAGCAGTTACTCACGGGCCCAGGGGGTCACCCTCCACTTT. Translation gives CASSYSRAQGVTLHF.

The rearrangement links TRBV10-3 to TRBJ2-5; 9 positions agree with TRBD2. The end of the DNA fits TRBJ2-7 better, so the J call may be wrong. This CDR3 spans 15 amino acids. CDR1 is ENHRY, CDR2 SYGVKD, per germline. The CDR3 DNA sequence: TGTGCCATCAGTGAGGGGGAGCTAGCGGGGTACGAGCAGTACTTC. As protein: CAISEGELAGYEQYF.

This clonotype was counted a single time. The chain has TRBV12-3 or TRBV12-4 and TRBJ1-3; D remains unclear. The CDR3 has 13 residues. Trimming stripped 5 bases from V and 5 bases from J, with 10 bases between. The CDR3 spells CASSPRARNTIYF. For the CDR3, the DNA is TGTGCCAGCAGTCCCAGAGCTAGAAACACCATATATTTT.

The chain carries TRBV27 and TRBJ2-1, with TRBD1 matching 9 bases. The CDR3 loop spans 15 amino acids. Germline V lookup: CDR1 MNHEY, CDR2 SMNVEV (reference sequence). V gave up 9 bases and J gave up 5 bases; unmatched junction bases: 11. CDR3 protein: CASGDRAFIDNEQFF. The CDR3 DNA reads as TGTGCCAGTGGGGACAGGGCCTTTATCGACAATGAGCAGTTCTTC.

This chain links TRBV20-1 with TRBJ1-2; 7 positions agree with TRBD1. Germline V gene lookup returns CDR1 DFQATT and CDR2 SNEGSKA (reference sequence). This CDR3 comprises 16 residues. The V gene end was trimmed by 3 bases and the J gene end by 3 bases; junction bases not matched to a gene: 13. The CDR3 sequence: CSASSDKVGTDYGYTF. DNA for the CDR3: TGCAGTGCTAGTAGTGACAAAGTCGGGACAGACTATGGCTACACCTTC.

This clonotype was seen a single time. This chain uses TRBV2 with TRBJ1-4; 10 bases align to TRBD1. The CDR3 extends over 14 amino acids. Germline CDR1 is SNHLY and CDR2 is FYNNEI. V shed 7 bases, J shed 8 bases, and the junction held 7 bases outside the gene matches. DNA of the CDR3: TGTGCCAGCAAGTGGGGGACAGGGGACGAAAAACTGTTTTTT. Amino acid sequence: CASKWGTGDEKLFF.

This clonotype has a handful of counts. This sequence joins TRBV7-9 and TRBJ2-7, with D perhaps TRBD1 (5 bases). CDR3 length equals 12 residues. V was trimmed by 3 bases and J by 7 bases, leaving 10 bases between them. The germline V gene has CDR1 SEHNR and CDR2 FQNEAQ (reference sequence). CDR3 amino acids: CASSFRVQEQYF. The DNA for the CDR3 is TGTGCCAGCAGCTTCAGGGTACAGGAGCAGTACTTC. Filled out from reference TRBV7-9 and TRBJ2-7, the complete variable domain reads DTGVSQNPRHKITKRGQNVTFRCDPISEHNRLYWYRQTLGQGPEFLTYFQNEAQLEKSRLLSDRFSAERPKGSFSTLEIQRTEQGDSAMYLCASSFRVQEQYFGPGTRLTVT.

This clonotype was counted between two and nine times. The CDR3 region has the DNA TGTGCCAGCAGTTACTCGAGCGAAAATGAGCAGTTCTTC. It codes for CASSYSSENEQFF. The chain carries TRBV6-6 and TRBJ2-1, with D hard to call. The CDR3 has 13 amino acids. With 0 bases removed from V and 7 bases from J, the gap between germline ends came to 7 bases. The V gene's germline CDR1 is MNHNY and CDR2 SVGAGI (reference sequence).

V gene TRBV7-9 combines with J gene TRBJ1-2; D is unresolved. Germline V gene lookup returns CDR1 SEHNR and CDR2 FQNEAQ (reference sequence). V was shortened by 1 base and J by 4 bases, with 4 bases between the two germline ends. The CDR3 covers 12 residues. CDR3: CASSLEPYGYTF. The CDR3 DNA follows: TGTGCCAGCAGCTTAGAGCCCTATGGCTACACCTTC.

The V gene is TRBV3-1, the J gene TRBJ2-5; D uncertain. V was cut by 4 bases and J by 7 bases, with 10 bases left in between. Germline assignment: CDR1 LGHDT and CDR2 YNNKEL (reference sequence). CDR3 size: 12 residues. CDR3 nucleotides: TGTGCCAGCAGCCTTCCGAGCGCGACCCAGTACTTC. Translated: CASSLPSATQYF.

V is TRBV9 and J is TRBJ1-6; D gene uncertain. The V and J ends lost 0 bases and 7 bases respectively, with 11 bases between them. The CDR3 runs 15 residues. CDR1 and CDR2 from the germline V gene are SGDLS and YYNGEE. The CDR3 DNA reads TGTGCCAGCAGCGTAGGTACCGGGCCAAATTCACCCCTCCACTTT. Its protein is CASSVGTGPNSPLHF.